This is a list of T cell receptor beta chains from one sample in a study of cytomegalovirus exposure and HLA in healthy donors. The protocol was immunoSEQ multiplex PCR, while the TCRdb copy is restricted to in-frame clones and leaves out a portion. The sample consists of 110,000 to 150,000 clones, 75% of them appearing once. Sequenced: PBMCs. These receptors were collected from a man under 40 in good health and CMV-seronegative. The CDR3 runs from the conserved cysteine through the conserved F or W. Fields, in order: J gene, clone size, V gene, CDR3 protein. A clone size is listed for some rows: how often the clone was seen (once, few, many), or a class if it is expanded.

j_gene: TRBJ2-7
abundance: .
v_gene: TRBV5-1
CDR3aa: CASSVGQADSYEQYF

j_gene: TRBJ2-5
abundance: .
v_gene: TRBV15
CDR3aa: CATSRDGLAGGPETQYF

j_gene: TRBJ2-3
abundance: .
v_gene: TRBV6-1
CDR3aa: CASSEARTSGFTDTQYF

j_gene: TRBJ1-4
abundance: .
v_gene: TRBV4-2
CDR3aa: CASSQPPGTGAGEKLFF

j_gene: TRBJ1-1
abundance: .
v_gene: TRBV11-3
CDR3aa: CASSLVGSTEAFF

j_gene: TRBJ1-6
abundance: .
v_gene: TRBV6-6
CDR3aa: CASSFQGEGSPLHF

j_gene: TRBJ2-2
abundance: once
v_gene: TRBV5-1
CDR3aa: CASSSRTDSTGELFF

j_gene: TRBJ1-5
abundance: .
v_gene: TRBV4-1
CDR3aa: CASSQEVTGEQPQHF

j_gene: TRBJ2-1
abundance: .
v_gene: TRBV28
CDR3aa: CASRWSGAPTYNEQFF

j_gene: TRBJ2-3
abundance: .
v_gene: TRBV2
CDR3aa: CASMAEITDTQYF

j_gene: TRBJ2-2
abundance: .
v_gene: TRBV27
CDR3aa: CASSLRDRGGTGELFF

j_gene: TRBJ2-7
abundance: once
v_gene: TRBV9
CDR3aa: CASSDQQSSYEQYF

j_gene: TRBJ2-5
abundance: .
v_gene: TRBV19
CDR3aa: CASSMGQGLKTQYF

j_gene: TRBJ2-7
abundance: .
v_gene: TRBV2
CDR3aa: CASYLGQNVYEQYF

j_gene: TRBJ2-1
abundance: few
v_gene: TRBV19
CDR3aa: CASSIGWEEREQFF

j_gene: TRBJ1-6
abundance: .
v_gene: TRBV2
CDR3aa: CASVEEIGSPLHF

j_gene: TRBJ2-1
abundance: .
v_gene: TRBV11-3
CDR3aa: CASSGDRGAGEQFF

j_gene: TRBJ2-3
abundance: .
v_gene: TRBV9
CDR3aa: CASSVVSGGVDTQYF

j_gene: TRBJ1-5
abundance: .
v_gene: TRBV4-1
CDR3aa: CASSLTGGNQPQHF

j_gene: TRBJ2-4
abundance: few
v_gene: TRBV5-1
CDR3aa: CASSLERPGKNIQYF

j_gene: TRBJ2-7
abundance: .
v_gene: TRBV28
CDR3aa: CASSWKGNSYEQYF

j_gene: TRBJ1-4
abundance: once
v_gene: TRBV6-5
CDR3aa: CASSSNSREEGEKLFF

j_gene: TRBJ2-2
abundance: .
v_gene: TRBV7-3
CDR3aa: CASSPQGGELFF